These 7 T cell receptor beta chains came from one sample sequenced in a study of OX40 agonist ivuxolimab in advanced cancers. The assay was immunoSEQ multiplex PCR, and TCRdb's table has in-frame clones only and misses some. This table has fewer than 50,000 clones, 82% appearing once. The sequenced sample was CD4+ or CD8+ T cells sorted from blood, obtained in a trial of the OX40 agonist ivuxolimab. Receptor source: an adult with an advanced solid tumor such as melanoma, head and neck, liver or kidney cancer.

This clone was found a few times. CDR3 coding DNA: TGTGCCAGCAGTCACACAGGGGATACCGGGGAGCTGTTTTTT. This gives the protein CASSHTGDTGELFF. The rearrangement links TRBV6-5 to TRBJ2-2; 7 bases line up with TRBD1. Trimming removed 5 bases from V and 5 bases from J; junction bases left unmatched: 5. There are 14 residues in the CDR3. Germline V lookup: CDR1 MNHEY, CDR2 SVGAGI.

This chain uses TRBV5-6 with TRBJ1-6; TRBD1 might be the D (6 bases). The CDR3 has 15 amino acids. Trimming removed 4 bases at V and 8 bases at J, with 16 bases between. Germline-derived CDR1 and CDR2 are SGHDT and YYEEEE. Here the CDR3 DNA reads TGTGCCAGCAGCCAGGGGCGGTGGGAAGATTCACCCCTCCACTTT. Translating gives CASSQGRWEDSPLHF.

V usage is TRBV29-1 and J usage is TRBJ2-7; the match to TRBD2 covers 7 bases. CDR3 length: 14 residues. Losses at the gene ends were 6 bases for V and 9 bases for J; bases not matched to a gene: 17. CDR1 and CDR2 (germline): SQVTM, ANQGSEA. Here the CDR3 DNA reads TGCAGCGTGCAAACTAGCGCCAACACTTTGGGGCAGTACTTC. Amino acids: CSVQTSANTLGQYF.

The gene calls are TRBV19 and TRBJ1-5; 10 bases line up with TRBD1. Trimming cost V 3 bases and J 2 bases; bases outside gene matches: 13. CDR3 length equals 19 residues. Germline V gene sequence: CDR1 LNHDA, CDR2 SQIVND (reference sequence). CDR3 residues: CASSIGTGVSPVGNQPQHF. CDR3 DNA: TGTGCCAGTAGTATCGGGACAGGGGTTTCGCCGGTGGGCAATCAGCCCCAGCATTTT.

This clone was detected once. This chain joins TRBV2 and TRBJ2-6; the D is unclear. Deletions cut 4 bases from V and 0 bases from J, with 10 bases between. Germline V gene sequence: CDR1 SNHLY, CDR2 FYNNEI. This CDR3 has 16 residues. CDR3 sequence reads: CASSVGSLSGANVLTF. The CDR3 nucleotides are TGTGCCAGCAGTGTGGGATCCCTCTCTGGGGCCAACGTCCTGACTTTC.

This chain links TRBV7-9 with TRBJ2-2, with TRBD2 matching over 7 bases. The germline gives CDR1 SEHNR, CDR2 FQNEAQ (reference sequence). This CDR3 is 15 amino acids long. The ends lost 3 bases at V and 5 bases at J; junction bases unmatched: 6. The chain's CDR3 is CASSFGGRVTGELFF. For the CDR3, the DNA is TGTGCCAGCAGCTTCGGCGGGAGAGTTACCGGGGAGCTGTTTTTT.

This chain uses TRBV2 with TRBJ2-1, with a possible D match to TRBD2 (6 bases). Trimming took off 4 bases at V and 0 bases at J, with 10 bases between the two ends. Germline loops: CDR1 SNHLY, CDR2 FYNNEI. This CDR3 has 15 residues. As DNA, the CDR3 is TGTGCCAGCAGTGTAGCGGACCCCTCCTACAATGAGCAGTTCTTC. It codes for CASSVADPSYNEQFF.